The 13 T cell receptor beta chains below were found in one sample sequenced in a study of identical twins. TCRdb ran MiXCR on the 5' RACE reads and lists one entry per CDR3 protein. The data show 310,000 or so distinct CDR3 sequences, less than 9% seen once. These records were also assigned to another study, of yellow fever vaccine responses in identical twins.

Sequenced sample: memory (CD45RO+) T cells sorted from blood. The source is a young woman in good health.

The J gene is TRBJ2-7, the V gene TRBV20-1, with D perhaps TRBD1 (6 bases). The V gene's germline CDR1 is DFQATT and CDR2 SNEGSKA (reference sequence). Trimming took off 4 bases at V and 5 bases at J, with 12 bases between the two ends. The CDR3 has 12 residues. The CDR3 region has the DNA TGCAGTGCTAAATGGGGGCTGAACGAGCAGTACGTC. As protein: CSAKWGLNEQYV.

This clonotype occurred many times. CDR3 coding DNA: TGCGCCAGCAGCCTATCGGGACAGGGGATTTCAGAGACCCAGTACTTC. Translated, it gives CASSLSGQGISETQYF. The rearrangement joins TRBV5-1 to TRBJ2-5; TRBD1 aligns across 10 bases. The V segment lost 4 bases and the J segment 4 bases; nucleotides outside the gene matches: 10. CDR1 SGHRS and CDR2 YFSETQ come from the germline V gene. There are 16 residues in the CDR3.

The chain combines TRBV15 with TRBJ1-4; D may be TRBD1 (6 bases). Germline V gene sequence: CDR1 LNHNV, CDR2 YYDKDF (reference sequence). The CDR3 sequence is 15 residues long. Trimming took 3 bases from V and 7 from J, leaving 15 bases between them. CDR3 bases: TGTGCCACCAGCAGGAGAGGGACATCAGTTGAAAAACTGTTTTTT. This translates into CATSRRGTSVEKLFF.

This chain connects TRBV27 to TRBJ1-6; D may be TRBD1 (6 bases). The CDR3 is 14 amino acids. Germline V gives CDR1 MNHEY, CDR2 SMNVEV (reference sequence). Trimming pared 7 bases from V and 5 bases from J, leaving 12 bases between. The CDR3 reads CASKGGVNNSPLHF. CDR3 nucleotide sequence: TGTGCCAGCAAAGGGGGGGTTAATAATTCACCCCTCCACTTT.

CDR3 protein: CSAREVLAGVKNIQYF. The DNA for the CDR3 is TGCAGTGCTAGAGAGGTCCTAGCGGGAGTCAAAAACATTCAGTACTTC. The chain has TRBV20-1 and TRBJ2-4; TRBD2 agrees at 10 bases. The CDR3 loop spans 16 amino acids. Germline V gene data show CDR1 as DFQATT and CDR2 as SNEGSKA (reference sequence). The junction had 5 bases not matched to a gene; V was cut back by 0 bases and J by 3 bases.

This clonotype was seen a handful of times. The chain carries TRBV19 and TRBJ1-2; D ambiguous. Germline CDR1 LNHDA, CDR2 SQIVND (reference sequence). The CDR3 has 12 amino acids. Trimming removed 6 bases from V and 4 bases from J, with 9 bases in between. The CDR3 region has the DNA TGTGCCAGTAGCGACGGCCCCTATGGCTACACCTTC. Amino acids: CASSDGPYGYTF.

A few counts support this clonotype. This chain links TRBV3-1 with TRBJ2-5, with D tentatively TRBD2 (5 bases). Germline V gene data show CDR1 as LGHDT and CDR2 as YNNKEL (reference sequence). The CDR3 loop spans 14 amino acids. Between the trimmed V and J ends, which lost 0 bases and 5 bases, there was a span of 10 bases. CDR3 nucleotide sequence: TGTGCCAGCAGCCAAGATCCTAGCCCCGAGACCCAGTACTTC. Translated: CASSQDPSPETQYF.

This chain connects TRBV3-1 to TRBJ2-3; TRBD2 matches at 10 bases. The CDR3 totals 16 residues. J lost 2 bases, V lost 2 bases, and 4 bases had no gene match. Germline loops: CDR1 LGHDT, CDR2 YNNKEL (reference sequence). CDR3 bases: TGTGCCAGCAGCCAACGACTAGCGGGTGACACAGATACGCAGTATTTT. The encoded protein is CASSQRLAGDTDTQYF.

This clonotype was picked up many times. CDR3 DNA sequence: TGTGCCAGCAGCCAAGATCCGGCCCTACCTCGCAAAGCTTTCTTT. Its protein product is CASSQDPALPRKAFF. The gene calls are TRBV3-1 and TRBJ1-1; D remains ambiguous. CDR3 size: 15 residues. With 0 bases removed from V and 9 bases from J, the gap between germline ends came to 17 bases. The V gene's germline CDR1 is LGHDT and CDR2 YNNKEL (reference sequence).

The V call is TRBV10-3, the J call TRBJ2-2; 8 bases line up with TRBD2. Germline V gives CDR1 ENHRY, CDR2 SYGVKD. The J segment lost 1 base and the V segment lost 8 bases, leaving 3 bases of the junction unmatched. The CDR3 runs 14 residues. The CDR3 DNA follows: TGTGCCATCCCTAGCGGGCTGAACACCGGGGAGCTGTTTTTT. Its protein product is CAIPSGLNTGELFF.

V and J are TRBV6-5 and TRBJ2-1; perhaps D is TRBD1 or TRBD2 (5 bases each). Germline V lookup: CDR1 MNHEY, CDR2 SVGAGI. The germline V and J ends were trimmed by 2 bases and 6 bases, with 11 bases remaining between them. The CDR3 consists of 14 residues. CDR3: CASSYGGLGNEQFF. The CDR3 DNA reads TGTGCCAGCAGTTACGGGGGTCTAGGCAATGAGCAGTTCTTC.

This clonotype was observed a few times. Here the CDR3 DNA reads TGTGCCATCATGGGGGCGACCAGCACAGATACGCAGTATTTT. Encoded protein: CAIMGATSTDTQYF. This rearrangement joins TRBV10-3 to TRBJ2-3, with D perhaps TRBD1 (6 bases). Trimming cost V 7 bases and J 0 bases, with 11 bases left between them. The CDR3 contains 14 residues. Germline V gene data show CDR1 as ENHRY and CDR2 as SYGVKD.

This clonotype was recorded a few times. The chain employs TRBV6-1 and TRBJ1-1, with D uncertain. The CDR3 sequence is 15 residues long. Deletions cut 2 bases from V and 2 bases from J, with 12 bases between. Germline V gene data show CDR1 as MNHNS and CDR2 as SASEGT. CDR3 DNA sequence: TGTGCCAGCAGTGAAAGCATCGGGTCAAACACTGAAGCTTTCTTT. Residues: CASSESIGSNTEAFF.